These 7 T cell receptor beta chains were sequenced from one sample in a study of shared clonotypes between healthy human individuals. Some clones are missing from TCRdb's copy, which holds only in-frame ones; the method was immunoSEQ multiplex PCR. This sample has 2 million to 2.5 million clones, with almost 96% found just once. The sample was naive CD4+ T cells sorted from blood. The sample's subset: CD45RA+ positively selected. All receptors derive from a man aged 18 to 29 in good health.

The chain has TRBV10-3 and TRBJ2-5, with D maybe TRBD2 (7 bases). Per germline, CDR1 ENHRY and CDR2 SYGVKD. This CDR3 spans 12 amino acids. The ends were cut back, 6 bases at V and 5 bases at J, with 10 bases in the middle. In nucleotides, the CDR3 is TGTGCCATCAGGGGGGGGGCTGAGACCCAGTACTTC. Protein product: CAIRGGAETQYF.

This clone was detected once. The V call is TRBV11-3, the J call TRBJ2-2; D is unclear. Germline V lookup: CDR1 SGHNT, CDR2 YENEEA. The CDR3 is made up of 14 amino acids. Trimming shortened V by 1 base and J by 1 base, and 4 bases separated the two germline ends. The CDR3 bases are TGTGCCAGCAGCTTAGGCCAGAACACCGGGGAGCTGTTTTTT. Residues: CASSLGQNTGELFF.

The V call is TRBV29-1, the J call TRBJ2-3; 7 bases match TRBD1. The CDR3 is 16 residues long. V was clipped by 4 bases and J by 4 bases; unmatched bases: 14. The V gene's germline CDR1 is SQVTM and CDR2 ANQGSEA. CDR3: CSVGADRAGSPDTQYF. CDR3 coding DNA: TGCAGCGTTGGGGCTGACAGGGCGGGTAGCCCAGATACGCAGTATTTT.

The chain joins TRBV2 to TRBJ2-2; perhaps TRBD1 as D (5 bases). Trimming took 8 bases from V and 7 from J, leaving 14 bases between them. Germline CDR1 is SNHLY and CDR2 is FYNNEI. The CDR3 covers 13 residues. The CDR3, as DNA: TGTGCCAGCGCTGACAGCCCAATCGGGGAGCTGTTTTTT. Residues: CASADSPIGELFF.

The chain joins TRBV5-1 to TRBJ1-1; TRBD1 agrees at 7 bases. Germline CDR1 and CDR2: SGHRS and YFSETQ. Trimming removed 2 bases from V and 5 bases from J; junction bases left unmatched: 9. This CDR3 is 15 amino acids long. The CDR3 DNA reads as TGCGCCAGCAGCTTTGGGACAGACATACGTACTGAAGCTTTCTTT. Translating it yields CASSFGTDIRTEAFF.

The chain combines TRBV11-2 with TRBJ2-3, with D perhaps matching TRBD1 (5 bases). This CDR3 contains 13 residues. In germline, CDR1 is SGHAT, CDR2 FQNNGV. V gave up 2 bases and J gave up 4 bases, with 7 bases separating them. The CDR3 sequence: CASSLQGSDTQYF. In DNA, the CDR3 is TGTGCCAGCAGCTTACAGGGTTCAGATACGCAGTATTTT.

The chain combines TRBV11-2 with TRBJ2-5; the match to TRBD1 covers 8 bases. V was pared by 5 bases and J by 5 bases, with 7 bases of the junction left unmatched. The CDR3 is made up of 14 amino acids. Looked up from germline, CDR1 is SGHAT and CDR2 is FQNNGV. The CDR3 nucleotides read TGTGCCAGCAGCCCCAGGGGGCGCGGGGAGACCCAGTACTTC. Its translation: CASSPRGRGETQYF.